The source of this T cell receptor (beta chain) is a study of shared clonotypes between healthy human individuals. Genomic DNA of every subset was divided equally among multiple immunoSEQ plates. Spread over ten immunoSEQ deep assay plates, unsorted PBMC DNA underwent sequencing. In the original processing: Without quality scores, immunoSEQ junctional reads could not be filtered like full-length reads. Sequencing was performed with immunoSEQ multiplex PCR; in TCRdb, only in-frame clones are kept and a portion is missing. V, J and clone size are those of that table, while D and trimming were read from the DNA. The data show roughly 510,000 clones, with about three quarters seen just once and roughly an eighth held by the top ten. In germline, CDR1 is SGHRS, CDR2 YFSETQ. The length of the CDR3 is 14 residues. Trimming left V 3 bases short and J 1 base short, with 10 bases between.

Material for sequencing was PBMCs. The receptor's source is a woman in her forties in good health. Some clones in this sample may be carry-over from other donors' samples. The rearrangement uses TRBV5-1 and TRBJ1-1; D uncertain. CDR3 nucleotide sequence: TGCGCCAGCAGCTCTAAGGAGGGGAACACTGAAGCTTTCTTT. Its protein product is CASSSKEGNTEAFF.